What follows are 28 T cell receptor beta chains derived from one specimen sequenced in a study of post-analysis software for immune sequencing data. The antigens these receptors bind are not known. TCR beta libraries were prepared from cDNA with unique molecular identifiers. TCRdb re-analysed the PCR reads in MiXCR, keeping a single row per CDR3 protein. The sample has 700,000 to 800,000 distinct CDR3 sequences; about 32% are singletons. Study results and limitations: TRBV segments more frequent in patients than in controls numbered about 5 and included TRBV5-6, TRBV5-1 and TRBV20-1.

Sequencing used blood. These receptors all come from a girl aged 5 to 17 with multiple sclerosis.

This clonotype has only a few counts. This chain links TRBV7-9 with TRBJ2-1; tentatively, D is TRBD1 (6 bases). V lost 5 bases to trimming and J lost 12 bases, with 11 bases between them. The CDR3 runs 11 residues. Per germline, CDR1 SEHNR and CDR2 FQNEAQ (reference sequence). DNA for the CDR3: TGTGCCAGCAGCCAACAGGGTTCGCAGTTCTTC. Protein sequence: CASSQQGSQFF.

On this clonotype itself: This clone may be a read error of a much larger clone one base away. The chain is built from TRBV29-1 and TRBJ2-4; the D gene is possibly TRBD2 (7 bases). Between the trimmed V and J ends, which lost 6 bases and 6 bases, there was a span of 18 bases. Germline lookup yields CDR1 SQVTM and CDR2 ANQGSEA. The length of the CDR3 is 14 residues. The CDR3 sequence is CSVGRGAFGNIQYF. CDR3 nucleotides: TGCAGCGTGGGACGGGGGGCTTTCGGAAACATTCAGTACTTC.

The CDR3 nucleotides are TGTGCCAGCAGCTTAACCTTGCTAACCGGGGAGCTGTTTTTT. This translates into CASSLTLLTGELFF. This chain uses TRBV11-2 with TRBJ2-2; D uncertain. Germline V gene lookup returns CDR1 SGHAT and CDR2 FQNNGV. The ends were cut back, 2 bases at V and 5 bases at J, with 9 bases in the middle. CDR3 length: 14 amino acids.

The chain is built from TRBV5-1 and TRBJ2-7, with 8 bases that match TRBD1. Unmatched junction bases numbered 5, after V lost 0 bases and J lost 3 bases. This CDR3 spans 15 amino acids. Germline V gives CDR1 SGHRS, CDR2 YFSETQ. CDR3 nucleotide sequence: TGCGCCAGCAGCTTGGGGCAGGGGGCCCTCTACGAGCAGTACTTC. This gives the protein CASSLGQGALYEQYF.

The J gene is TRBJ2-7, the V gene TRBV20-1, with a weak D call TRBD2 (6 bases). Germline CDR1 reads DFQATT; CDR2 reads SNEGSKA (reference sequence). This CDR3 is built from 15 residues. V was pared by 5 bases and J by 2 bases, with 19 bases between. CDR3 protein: CSALLAAVTPYEQYF. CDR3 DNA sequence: TGCAGTGCTCTATTAGCGGCCGTAACTCCCTACGAGCAGTACTTC.

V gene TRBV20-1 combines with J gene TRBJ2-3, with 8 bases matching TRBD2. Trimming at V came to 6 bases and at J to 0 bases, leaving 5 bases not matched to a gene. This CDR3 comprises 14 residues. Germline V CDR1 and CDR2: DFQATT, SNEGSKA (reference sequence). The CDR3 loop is CSASGGRSTDTQYF. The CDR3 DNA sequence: TGCAGTGCCAGCGGGGGCCGAAGCACAGATACGCAGTATTTT.

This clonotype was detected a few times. CDR3 bases: TGCGCCAGCAGCCAAGTGCGGGGGCGGGAGGTGCACCACAATGAGCAGTTCTTC. Protein sequence: CASSQVRGREVHHNEQFF. The genes are TRBV4-3 and TRBJ2-1; 8 nucleotides align to TRBD2. Trimming at V came to 1 base and at J to 5 bases, leaving 13 bases not matched to a gene. The CDR3 runs to 18 residues. Per germline, CDR1 LGHNA and CDR2 YSLEER.

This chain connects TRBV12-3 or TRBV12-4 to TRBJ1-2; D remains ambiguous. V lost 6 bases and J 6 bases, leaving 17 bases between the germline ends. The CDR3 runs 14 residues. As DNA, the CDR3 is TGTGCCAGCAGGTCAGAACAGCTCGGGGATGGCTACACCTTC. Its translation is CASRSEQLGDGYTF.

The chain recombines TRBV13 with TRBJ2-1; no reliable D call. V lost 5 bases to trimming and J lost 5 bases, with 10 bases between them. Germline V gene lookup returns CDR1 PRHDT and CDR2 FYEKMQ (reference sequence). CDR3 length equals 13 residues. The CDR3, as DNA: TGTGCCAGCAGCGCCACCTTGAACAATGAGCAGTTCTTC. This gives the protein CASSATLNNEQFF.

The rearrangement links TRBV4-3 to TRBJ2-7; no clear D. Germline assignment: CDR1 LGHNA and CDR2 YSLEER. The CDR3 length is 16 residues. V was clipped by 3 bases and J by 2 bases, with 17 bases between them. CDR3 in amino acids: CASSHSSPVNAYEQYF. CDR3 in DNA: TGCGCCAGCAGCCACTCGAGTCCCGTTAATGCCTACGAGCAGTACTTC.

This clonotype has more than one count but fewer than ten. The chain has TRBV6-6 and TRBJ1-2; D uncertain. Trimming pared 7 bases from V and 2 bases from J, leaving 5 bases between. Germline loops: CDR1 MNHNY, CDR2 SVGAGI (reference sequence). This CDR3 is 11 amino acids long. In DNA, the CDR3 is TGTGCCAGCACACAGAACTATGGCTACACCTTC. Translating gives CASTQNYGYTF.

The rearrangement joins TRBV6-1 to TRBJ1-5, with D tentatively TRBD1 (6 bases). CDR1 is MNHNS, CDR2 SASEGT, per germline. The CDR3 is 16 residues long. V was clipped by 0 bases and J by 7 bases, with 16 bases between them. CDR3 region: CASSEAQGRLRQPQHF. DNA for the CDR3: TGTGCCAGCAGTGAAGCGCAGGGGAGGCTTCGACAGCCCCAGCATTTT.

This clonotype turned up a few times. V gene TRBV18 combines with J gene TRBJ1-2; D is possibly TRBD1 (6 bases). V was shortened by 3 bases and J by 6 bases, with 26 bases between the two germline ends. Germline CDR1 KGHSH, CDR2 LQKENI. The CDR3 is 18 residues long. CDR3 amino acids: CASSPDIMIWGRADGYTF. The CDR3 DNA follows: TGTGCCAGCTCACCCGATATCATGATCTGGGGGCGAGCGGATGGCTACACCTTC. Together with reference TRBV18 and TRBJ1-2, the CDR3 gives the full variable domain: NAGVMQNPRHLVRRRGQEARLRCSPMKGHSHVYWYRQLPEEGLKFMVYLQKENIIDESGMPKERFSAEFPKEGPSILRIQQVVRGDSAAYFCASSPDIMIWGRADGYTFGSGTRLTVV.

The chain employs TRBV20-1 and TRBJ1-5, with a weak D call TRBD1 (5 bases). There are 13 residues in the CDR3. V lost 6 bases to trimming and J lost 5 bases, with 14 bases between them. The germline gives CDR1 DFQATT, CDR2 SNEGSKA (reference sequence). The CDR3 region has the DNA TGCAGTGCCATGACAGCGCCCGATCAGCCCCAGCATTTT. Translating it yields CSAMTAPDQPQHF.

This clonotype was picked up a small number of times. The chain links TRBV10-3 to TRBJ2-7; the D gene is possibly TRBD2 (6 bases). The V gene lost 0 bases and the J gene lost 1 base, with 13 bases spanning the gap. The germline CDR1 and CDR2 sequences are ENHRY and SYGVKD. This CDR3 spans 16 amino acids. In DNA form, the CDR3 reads TGTGCCATCAGTGAGTCGGGGGGATTCAGGTCCTACGAGCAGTACTTC. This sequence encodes CAISESGGFRSYEQYF.

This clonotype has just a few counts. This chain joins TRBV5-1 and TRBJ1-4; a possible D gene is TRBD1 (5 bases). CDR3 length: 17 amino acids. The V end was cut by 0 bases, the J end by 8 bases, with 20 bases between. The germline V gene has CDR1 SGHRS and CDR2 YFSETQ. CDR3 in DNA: TGCGCCAGCAGCTTGGATTTGGGACTGGTTCCTCAGGAAAAACTGTTTTTT. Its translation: CASSLDLGLVPQEKLFF.

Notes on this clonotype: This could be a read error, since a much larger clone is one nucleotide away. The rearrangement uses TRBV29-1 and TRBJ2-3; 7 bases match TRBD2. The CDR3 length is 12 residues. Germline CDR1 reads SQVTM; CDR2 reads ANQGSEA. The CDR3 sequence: CTDGGVSDTQYF. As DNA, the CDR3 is TGCACCGATGGGGGGGTAAGCGATACGCAGTATTTT.

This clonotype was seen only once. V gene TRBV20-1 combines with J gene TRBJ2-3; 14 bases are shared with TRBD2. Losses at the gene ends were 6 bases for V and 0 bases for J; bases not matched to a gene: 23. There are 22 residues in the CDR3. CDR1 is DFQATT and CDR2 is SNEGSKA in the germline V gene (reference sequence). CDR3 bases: TGCAGTGCCCCATTCCCTCGGGGGGGACTAGCGGGAGCGGTTTTGAGCACAGATACGCAGTATTTT. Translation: CSAPFPRGGLAGAVLSTDTQYF.

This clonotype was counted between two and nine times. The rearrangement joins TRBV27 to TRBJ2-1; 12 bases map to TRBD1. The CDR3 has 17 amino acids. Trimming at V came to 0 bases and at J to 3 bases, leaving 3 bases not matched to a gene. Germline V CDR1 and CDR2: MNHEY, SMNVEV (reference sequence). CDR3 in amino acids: CASSLSWDRGLYNEQFF. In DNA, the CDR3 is TGTGCCAGCAGTTTATCGTGGGACAGGGGGCTCTACAATGAGCAGTTCTTC.

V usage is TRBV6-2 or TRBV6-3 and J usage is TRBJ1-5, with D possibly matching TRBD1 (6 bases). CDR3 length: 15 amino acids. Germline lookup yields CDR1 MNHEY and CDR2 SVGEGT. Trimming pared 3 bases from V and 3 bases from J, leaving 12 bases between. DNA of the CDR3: TGTGCCAGCAGTTATCCCGCAGGGGACAATCAGCCCCAGCATTTT. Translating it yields CASSYPAGDNQPQHF.

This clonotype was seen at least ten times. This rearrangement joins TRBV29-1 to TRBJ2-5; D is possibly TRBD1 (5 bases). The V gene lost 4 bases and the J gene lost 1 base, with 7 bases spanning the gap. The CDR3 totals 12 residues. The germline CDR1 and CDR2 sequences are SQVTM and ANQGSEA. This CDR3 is CSVGGRQETQYF. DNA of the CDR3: TGCAGCGTTGGGGGCCGCCAAGAGACCCAGTACTTC.

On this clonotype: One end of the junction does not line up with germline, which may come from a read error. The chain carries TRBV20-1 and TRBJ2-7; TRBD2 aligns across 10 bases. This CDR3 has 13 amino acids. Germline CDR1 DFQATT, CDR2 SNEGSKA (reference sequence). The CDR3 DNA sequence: TGCAGTGCCGGACTAGCGGTCTCCTACAAGCAGTACTTC. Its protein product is CSAGLAVSYKQYF.

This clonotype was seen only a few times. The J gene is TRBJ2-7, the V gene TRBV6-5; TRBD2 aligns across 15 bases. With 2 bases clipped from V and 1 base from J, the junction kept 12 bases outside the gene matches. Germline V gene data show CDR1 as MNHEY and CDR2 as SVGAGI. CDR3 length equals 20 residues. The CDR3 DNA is TGTGCCAGCAGTTACAAAGCTGGACTAGCGGGAGGGAGGGGGTCCTACGAGCAGTACTTC. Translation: CASSYKAGLAGGRGSYEQYF.

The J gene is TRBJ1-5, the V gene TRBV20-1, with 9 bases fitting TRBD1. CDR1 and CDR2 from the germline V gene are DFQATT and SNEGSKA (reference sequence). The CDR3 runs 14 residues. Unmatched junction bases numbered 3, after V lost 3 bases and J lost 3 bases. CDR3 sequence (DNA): TGCAGTGCTAGTCACAGGGGGCTCAATCAGCCCCAGCATTTT. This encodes CSASHRGLNQPQHF.

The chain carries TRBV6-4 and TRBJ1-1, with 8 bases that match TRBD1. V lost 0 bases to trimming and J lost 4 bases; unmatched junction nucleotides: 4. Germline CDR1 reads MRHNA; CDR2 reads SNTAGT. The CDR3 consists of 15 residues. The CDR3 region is CASSDSARGPTEAFF. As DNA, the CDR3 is TGTGCCAGCAGTGACTCAGCCAGGGGGCCCACTGAAGCTTTCTTT.

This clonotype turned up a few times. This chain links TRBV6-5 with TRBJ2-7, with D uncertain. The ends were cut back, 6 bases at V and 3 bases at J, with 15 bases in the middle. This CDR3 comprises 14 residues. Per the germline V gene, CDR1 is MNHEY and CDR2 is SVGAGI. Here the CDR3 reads CASSRLAIGYEQYF. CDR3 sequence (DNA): TGTGCCAGCAGCCGACTTGCTATCGGCTACGAGCAGTACTTC.

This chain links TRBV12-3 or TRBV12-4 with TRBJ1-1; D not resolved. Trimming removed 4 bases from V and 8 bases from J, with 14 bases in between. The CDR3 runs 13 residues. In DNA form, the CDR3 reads TGTGCCAGCAGTTCTAGCATGAACTTAGAAGCTTTCTTT. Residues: CASSSSMNLEAFF.

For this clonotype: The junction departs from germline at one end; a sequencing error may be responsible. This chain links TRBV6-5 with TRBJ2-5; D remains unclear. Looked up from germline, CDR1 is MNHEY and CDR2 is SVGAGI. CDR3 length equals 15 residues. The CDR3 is CASSYSTGGQETQYF. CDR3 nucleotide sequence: TGCGCCAGCAGTTACTCTACGGGCGGCCAAGAGACCCAGTACTTC.